Described below is a single TCR beta chain sequence and its context. The clone's antigen remains unknown. One base away there is no much larger clone; base qualities are not given. Libraries were prepared through the immunoSEQ multiplex PCR assay. Here the immuneACCESS table is served through TCRdb, limited to in-frame sequences with V and J called. Missing clones are a known gap in these copies; in checked studies unresolved V genes cover under half, and the rest lacks a known reason. This sample holds 100,000 or so clones; under 90% were observed only once. The top ten hold about 6.3% of the sample. This entry belongs to a study of PD-1 blockade in mismatch repair-deficient tumors (dated by TCRdb to about 2017). With respect to the entire study: Between late 2013 and September 2016, the trial enrolled 75 to 95 consecutive patients with around 11 types of mismatch repair-deficient cancer, all of whom had received prior treatment and were progressing. Tumor-associated T cell clones were tracked in the peripheral blood of patients responding to PD-1 blockade by deep sequencing of TCR CDR3 regions. Study-wide findings and limitations: After pembrolizumab, tumor-resident clones, which were often undetectable in blood before treatment, expanded rapidly and then contracted, generally ahead of radiologic responses.

For each enrolled patient, mismatch repair deficiency was established using either polymerase chain reaction or immunohistochemistry. TCR sequencing was performed for a few patients who responded to pembrolizumab therapy. The phase II trial prospectively evaluated PD-1 blockade with pembrolizumab in advanced mismatch repair-deficient cancers, independent of tissue of origin. Peripheral blood T cell samples were serially collected before and at multiple times after PD-1 blockade was started. Blood sampling times were reported as weeks after the first pembrolizumab dose. The source of this sequence is an adult with mismatch repair-deficient cancer. Sequences were derived from peripheral blood, sampled approximately 8 months after starting pembrolizumab.

The DNA sequence is given as TGTGCCAGCAGCGTACTCCCTGGAAACACCATATATTTT. It specifies CASSVLPGNTIYF. The chain employs TRBV9 and TRBJ1-3, with the D gene uncertain. Trimming takes 1 base from V and 2 bases from J, and the germline ends sit 4 bases apart. CDR1 SGDLS and CDR2 YYNGEE are derived from the germline V gene. The CDR3 sequence holds 13 residues, the cysteine and phenylalanine included. This entry keeps only the CDR3 DNA: 39 bases, framed from base 1.